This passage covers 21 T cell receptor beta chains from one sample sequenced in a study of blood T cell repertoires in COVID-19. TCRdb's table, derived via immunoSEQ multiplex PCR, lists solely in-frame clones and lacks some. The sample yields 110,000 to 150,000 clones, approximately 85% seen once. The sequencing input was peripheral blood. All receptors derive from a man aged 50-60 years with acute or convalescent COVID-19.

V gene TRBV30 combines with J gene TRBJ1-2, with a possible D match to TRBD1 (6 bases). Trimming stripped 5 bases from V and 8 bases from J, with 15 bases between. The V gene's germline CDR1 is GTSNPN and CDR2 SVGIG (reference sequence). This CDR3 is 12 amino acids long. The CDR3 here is CAWGRGSGGYTF. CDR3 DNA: TGTGCCTGGGGCAGGGGTTCGGGGGGCTACACCTTC.

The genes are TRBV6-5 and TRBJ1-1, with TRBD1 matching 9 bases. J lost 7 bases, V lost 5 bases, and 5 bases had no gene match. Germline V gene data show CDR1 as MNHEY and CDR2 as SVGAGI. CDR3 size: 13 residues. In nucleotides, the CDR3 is TGTGCCAGCAGTCCCGGGACAGGGTTTGAAGCTTTCTTT. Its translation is CASSPGTGFEAFF.

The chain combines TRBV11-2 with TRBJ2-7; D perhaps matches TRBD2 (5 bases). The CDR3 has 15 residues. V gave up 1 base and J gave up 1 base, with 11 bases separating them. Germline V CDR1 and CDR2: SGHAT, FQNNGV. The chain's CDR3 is CASSLGSSFSYEQYF. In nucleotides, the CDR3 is TGTGCCAGCAGCTTAGGGTCTAGCTTTTCCTACGAGCAGTACTTC.

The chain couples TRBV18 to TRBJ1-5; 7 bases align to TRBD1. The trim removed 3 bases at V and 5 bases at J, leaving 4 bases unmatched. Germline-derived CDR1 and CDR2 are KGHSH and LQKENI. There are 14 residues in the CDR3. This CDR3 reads CASSPGTEHQPQHF. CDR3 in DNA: TGTGCCAGCTCACCTGGGACAGAGCATCAGCCCCAGCATTTT. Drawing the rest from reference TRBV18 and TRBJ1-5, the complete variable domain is NAGVMQNPRHLVRRRGQEARLRCSPMKGHSHVYWYRQLPEEGLKFMVYLQKENIIDESGMPKERFSAEFPKEGPSILRIQQVVRGDSAAYFCASSPGTEHQPQHFGDGTRLSIL.

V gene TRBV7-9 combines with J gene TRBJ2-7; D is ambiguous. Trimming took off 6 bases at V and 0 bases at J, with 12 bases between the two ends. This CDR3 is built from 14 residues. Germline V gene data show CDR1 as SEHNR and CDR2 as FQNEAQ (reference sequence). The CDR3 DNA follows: TGTGCCAGCAGAAAGTCCCCGAGCTCCTACGAGCAGTACTTC. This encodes CASRKSPSSYEQYF.

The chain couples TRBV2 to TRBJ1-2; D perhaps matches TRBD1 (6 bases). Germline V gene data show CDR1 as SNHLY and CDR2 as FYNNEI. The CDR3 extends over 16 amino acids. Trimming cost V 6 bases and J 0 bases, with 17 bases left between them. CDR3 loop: CASSADRIGANYGYTF. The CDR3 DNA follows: TGTGCCAGCAGCGCCGACAGGATTGGAGCTAACTATGGCTACACCTTC.

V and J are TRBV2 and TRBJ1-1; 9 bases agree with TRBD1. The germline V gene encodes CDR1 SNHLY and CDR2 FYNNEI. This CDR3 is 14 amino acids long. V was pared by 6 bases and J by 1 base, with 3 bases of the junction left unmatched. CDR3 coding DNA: TGTGCCAGCAGGACAGGGGGGACGAACACTGAAGCTTTCTTT. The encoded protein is CASRTGGTNTEAFF.

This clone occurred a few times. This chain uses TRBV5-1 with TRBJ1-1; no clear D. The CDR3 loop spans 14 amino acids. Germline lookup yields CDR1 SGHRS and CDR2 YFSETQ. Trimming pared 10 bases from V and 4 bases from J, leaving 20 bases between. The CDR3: CASTTKAGSTEAFF. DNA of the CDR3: TGCGCCTCCACAACTAAGGCGGGGTCCACTGAAGCTTTCTTT.

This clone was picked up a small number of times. The CDR3 reads CASSPPSNGGYTF. CDR3 DNA sequence: TGTGCCAGCTCACCACCGAGTAATGGTGGCTACACCTTC. The chain has TRBV18 and TRBJ1-2, with unresolved D. The CDR3 is 13 residues long. Trimming stripped 0 bases from V and 7 bases from J, with 9 bases between. Germline V gives CDR1 KGHSH, CDR2 LQKENI.

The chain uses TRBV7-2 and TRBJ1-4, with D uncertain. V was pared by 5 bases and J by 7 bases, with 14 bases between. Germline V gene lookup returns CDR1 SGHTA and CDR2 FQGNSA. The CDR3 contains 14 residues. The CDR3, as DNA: TGTGCCAGCAGCCCGGAGGGCCTCGGTGAAAAACTGTTTTTT. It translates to CASSPEGLGEKLFF. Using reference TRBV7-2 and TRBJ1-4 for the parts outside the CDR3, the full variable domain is GAGVSQSPSNKVTEKGKDVELRCDPISGHTALYWYRQSLGQGLEFLIYFQGNSAPDKSGLPSDRFSAERTGGSVSTLTIQRTQQEDSAVYLCASSPEGLGEKLFFGSGTQLSVL.

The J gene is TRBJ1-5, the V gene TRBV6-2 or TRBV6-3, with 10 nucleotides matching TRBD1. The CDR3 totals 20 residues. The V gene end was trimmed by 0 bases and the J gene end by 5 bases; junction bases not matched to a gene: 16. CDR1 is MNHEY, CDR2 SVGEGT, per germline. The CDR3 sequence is CASSYSLHYSGQGEHQPQHF. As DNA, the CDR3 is TGTGCCAGCAGTTACTCTTTACATTATTCCGGACAGGGGGAGCATCAGCCCCAGCATTTT.

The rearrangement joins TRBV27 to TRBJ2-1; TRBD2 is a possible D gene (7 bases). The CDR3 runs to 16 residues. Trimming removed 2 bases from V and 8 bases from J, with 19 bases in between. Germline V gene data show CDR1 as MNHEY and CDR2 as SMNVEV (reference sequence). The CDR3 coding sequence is TGTGCCAGCAGTTTAAAGACAGGACGCCGGGGGGATGAGCAGTTCTTC. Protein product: CASSLKTGRRGDEQFF.

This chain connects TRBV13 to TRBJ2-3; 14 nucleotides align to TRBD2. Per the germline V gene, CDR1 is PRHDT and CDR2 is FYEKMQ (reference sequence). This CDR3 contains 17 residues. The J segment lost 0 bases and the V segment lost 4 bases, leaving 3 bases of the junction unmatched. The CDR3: CASSSRLAGGSTDTQYF. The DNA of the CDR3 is TGTGCCAGCAGCTCCAGACTAGCGGGAGGGAGCACAGATACGCAGTATTTT.

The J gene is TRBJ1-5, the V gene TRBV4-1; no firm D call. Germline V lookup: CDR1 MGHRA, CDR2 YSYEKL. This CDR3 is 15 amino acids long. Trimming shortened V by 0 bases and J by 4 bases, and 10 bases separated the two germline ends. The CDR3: CASSQDEVRNQPQHF. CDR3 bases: TGCGCCAGCAGCCAAGACGAAGTCCGGAATCAGCCCCAGCATTTT.

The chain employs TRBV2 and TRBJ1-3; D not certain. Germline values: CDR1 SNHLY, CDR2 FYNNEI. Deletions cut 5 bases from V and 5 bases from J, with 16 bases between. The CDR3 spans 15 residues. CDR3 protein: CASSSDPGGRNTIYF. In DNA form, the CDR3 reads TGTGCCAGCAGTTCCGATCCAGGAGGTCGAAACACCATATATTTT.

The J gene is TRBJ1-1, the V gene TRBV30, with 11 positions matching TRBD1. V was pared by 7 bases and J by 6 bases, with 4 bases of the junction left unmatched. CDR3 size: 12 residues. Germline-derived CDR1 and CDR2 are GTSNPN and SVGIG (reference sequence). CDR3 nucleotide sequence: TGTGCCTCCCGGGGACAGGGGGCTGAAGCTTTCTTT. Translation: CASRGQGAEAFF.

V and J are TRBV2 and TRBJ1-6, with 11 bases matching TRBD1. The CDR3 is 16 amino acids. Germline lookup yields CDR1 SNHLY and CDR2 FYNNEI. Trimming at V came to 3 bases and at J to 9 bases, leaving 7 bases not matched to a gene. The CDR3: CASSDPWTGGGSPLHF. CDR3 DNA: TGTGCCAGCAGTGACCCGTGGACAGGGGGCGGTTCACCCCTCCACTTT. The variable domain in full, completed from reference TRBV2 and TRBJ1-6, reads EPEVTQTPSHQVTQMGQEVILRCVPISNHLYFYWYRQILGQKVEFLVSFYNNEISEKSEIFDDQFSVERPDGSNFTLKIRSTKLEDSAMYFCASSDPWTGGGSPLHFGNGTRLTVT.

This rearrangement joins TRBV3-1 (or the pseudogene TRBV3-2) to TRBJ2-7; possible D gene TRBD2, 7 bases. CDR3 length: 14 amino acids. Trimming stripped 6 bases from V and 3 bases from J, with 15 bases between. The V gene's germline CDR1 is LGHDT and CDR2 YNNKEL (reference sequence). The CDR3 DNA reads TGTGCCAGCAGTGCGAGGGGGGGGAACTACGAGCAGTACTTC. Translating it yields CASSARGGNYEQYF.

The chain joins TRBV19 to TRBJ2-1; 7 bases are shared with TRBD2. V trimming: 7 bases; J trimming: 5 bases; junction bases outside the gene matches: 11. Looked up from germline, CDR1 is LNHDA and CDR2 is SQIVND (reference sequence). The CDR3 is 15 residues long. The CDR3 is CASTKPGLTHNEQFF. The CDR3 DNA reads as TGTGCCAGTACTAAACCGGGACTAACTCACAATGAGCAGTTCTTC.

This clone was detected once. CDR3 loop: CASVLGTAPSTDTQYF. The DNA of the CDR3 is TGCGCCAGCGTACTTGGGACAGCTCCTAGCACAGATACGCAGTATTTT. The chain carries TRBV5-1 and TRBJ2-3; 7 bases line up with TRBD1. With V trimmed by 7 bases and J by 0 bases, 11 bases remained unmatched. From germline, CDR1 is SGHRS and CDR2 YFSETQ. The length of the CDR3 is 16 residues.

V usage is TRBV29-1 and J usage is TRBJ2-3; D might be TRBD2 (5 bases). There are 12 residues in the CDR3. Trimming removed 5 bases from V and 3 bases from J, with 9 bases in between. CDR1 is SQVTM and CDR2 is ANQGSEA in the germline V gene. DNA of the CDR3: TGCAGCGTTAAGACGGGGACAGATACGCAGTATTTT. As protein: CSVKTGTDTQYF.